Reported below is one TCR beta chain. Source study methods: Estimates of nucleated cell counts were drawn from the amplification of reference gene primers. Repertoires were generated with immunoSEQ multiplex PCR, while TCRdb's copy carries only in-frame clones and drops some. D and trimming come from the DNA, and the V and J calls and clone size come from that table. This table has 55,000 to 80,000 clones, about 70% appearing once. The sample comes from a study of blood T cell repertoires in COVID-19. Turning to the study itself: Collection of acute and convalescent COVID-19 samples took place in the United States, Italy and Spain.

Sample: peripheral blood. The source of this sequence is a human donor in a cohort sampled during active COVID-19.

This CDR3 reads CASTSGGAYEQYF. DNA for the CDR3: TGTGCCAGCACTAGCGGGGGGGCCTACGAGCAGTACTTC. The chain links TRBV25-1 to TRBJ2-7, with 12 bases lining up with TRBD2. Losses at the gene ends were 7 bases for V and 2 bases for J; bases not matched to a gene: 0. Germline assignment: CDR1 MGHDK and CDR2 SYGVNS. This CDR3 is built from 13 residues.